The TCR beta chain under discussion was sequenced for a study of T-cell memory formation after mild COVID-19. This clonotype was seen more than once but under ten times. Its target is not known. Findings of the study overall: The authors left the SARS-CoV-2 specificity of second-wave clones peaking on day 37 unconfirmed. Later expanders leaned CD4+, whereas clones that contracted between day 15 and 85 were balanced CD4/CD8.

One entry per CDR3 protein, called by TCRdb with MiXCR from the 5' RACE reads. Of tens of thousands of distinct CDR3 sequences in the sample, roughly 17% were seen once. V dropped 5 bases and J dropped 5; count of bases not matched to a gene: 12. CDR1 DFQATT and CDR2 SNEGSKA come from the germline V gene (reference sequence). The CDR3 is 15 amino acids. This TCR was sampled from an adult woman who had mild COVID-19 (a few samples of this study predate the infection). Cell type and time point are not known. Sequencing was carried out using PBMCs or a T cell subset sorted from them (not recorded which). The J gene is TRBJ2-1, the V gene TRBV20-1, with 7 bases identical to TRBD1. The CDR3 DNA follows: TGCAGTGCTCCTCACCGGGACAGATCCGACAATGAGCAGTTCTTC. Translated, it gives CSAPHRDRSDNEQFF.